This T cell receptor (beta chain) originates from a study of T-cell memory formation after mild COVID-19. At the level of the study: Across donors, TCR clusters were largely donor specific.

TCRdb ran MiXCR on the 5' RACE reads and lists one entry per CDR3 protein. The sample carries 120,000 or so distinct CDR3 sequences, around a sixth recorded once. This clonotype was detected only a few times. Trimming took 3 bases from V and 3 from J, leaving 8 bases between them. Germline CDR1 and CDR2: GTSNPN and SVGIG (reference sequence). This CDR3 has 12 amino acids. The origin of this receptor is an adult woman who had mild COVID-19 (a few samples of this study predate the infection). Cell type and time point are not known. The sequencing input was PBMCs or a T cell subset sorted from them (not recorded which). The V gene is TRBV30, the J gene TRBJ1-1; D gene uncertain. The CDR3 is CAWRAHDTEAFF. Written as DNA, the CDR3 is TGTGCCTGGAGGGCCCACGACACTGAAGCTTTCTTT.